A single sample gave rise to the 15 T cell receptor beta chains below, sequenced in a study of T-cell reconstitution after alpha-beta-depleted transplantation in children. Preparation of the TCRbeta library was carried out with unique molecular identifiers. One entry per CDR3 protein, called by TCRdb with MiXCR from the PCR reads. Of just over 950,000 distinct CDR3 sequences listed, roughly 29% are singletons. The specimen was PBMCs, mostly from graft donor cells, collected 360 days after TCRalphabeta/CD19-depleted stem cell transplant. The receptors shown here come from a boy less than two years old who had a stem cell transplant for SCID, so the T cells may come from the graft donor.

This clonotype has just a few counts. The genes are TRBV12-3 or TRBV12-4 and TRBJ2-1; 12 nucleotides line up with TRBD2. Trimming at V came to 5 bases and at J to 13 bases, leaving 15 bases not matched to a gene. The CDR3 runs 16 residues. The CDR3 loop reads CASSPGPTSGGRRQFF. CDR3 nucleotide sequence: TGTGCCAGCAGTCCCGGCCCCACTAGCGGGGGGCGCCGACAGTTCTTC.

This clonotype was seen only a few times. The chain has TRBV15 and TRBJ2-7, with D tentatively TRBD1 (6 bases). The CDR3 totals 14 residues. V gave up 6 bases and J gave up 6 bases, with 18 bases separating them. Looked up from germline, CDR1 is LNHNV and CDR2 is YYDKDF (reference sequence). CDR3 region: CATSIQRGGIEQYF. The CDR3 DNA is TGTGCCACCAGTATCCAGAGAGGGGGAATCGAGCAGTACTTC.

This clonotype was seen only a few times. The CDR3 reads CASLEQGFGNTIYF. The CDR3 coding sequence is TGTGCCAGCCTCGAACAGGGTTTCGGAAACACCATATATTTT. V is TRBV27 and J is TRBJ1-3; weak D call: TRBD1 (6 bases). CDR3 length: 14 amino acids. V was clipped by 8 bases and J by 4 bases, with 15 bases between them. The germline CDR1 and CDR2 sequences are MNHEY and SMNVEV (reference sequence).

The gene calls are TRBV28 and TRBJ2-1, with D unresolved. Germline CDR1 MDHEN, CDR2 SYDVKM. The CDR3 is made up of 15 amino acids. With 8 bases removed from V and 0 bases from J, the gap between germline ends came to 14 bases. The CDR3 region has the DNA TGTGCCAGCGACCACTCGCTGAGCTCCTACAATGAGCAGTTCTTC. This translates into CASDHSLSSYNEQFF.

Only a few counts were recorded for this clonotype. This rearrangement joins TRBV7-8 to TRBJ2-3, with TRBD2 identical over 10 bases. After removal of 2 bases from V and 4 bases from J, the junction contained 9 bases not matched to a gene. This CDR3 spans 17 amino acids. CDR1 is SGHVS and CDR2 is FQNEAQ in the germline V gene. The CDR3 DNA reads as TGTGCCAGCAGCTTACCGATAGCGGGGGGAATTTCAGATACGCAGTATTTT. Translated: CASSLPIAGGISDTQYF.

This clonotype occurred a few times. Here the CDR3 reads CASSGGGGNEQFF. CDR3 in DNA: TGTGCCAGCAGTGGCGGGGGAGGCAATGAGCAGTTCTTC. This chain links TRBV25-1 with TRBJ2-1; the match to TRBD2 covers 7 bases. V dropped 4 bases and J dropped 6; count of bases not matched to a gene: 3. The germline V gene encodes CDR1 MGHDK and CDR2 SYGVNS. The CDR3 is made up of 13 amino acids.

This chain links TRBV7-2 with TRBJ2-2, with 11 bases aligning to TRBD2. V trimming: 2 bases; J trimming: 6 bases; junction bases outside the gene matches: 11. Germline CDR1 and CDR2: SGHTA and FQGNSA. The CDR3 has 18 residues. The CDR3 is CASSLRLAGGARSGELFF. CDR3 bases: TGTGCCAGCAGCTTAAGGCTAGCGGGGGGTGCGAGGTCCGGGGAGCTGTTTTTT.

The chain uses TRBV12-3 or TRBV12-4 and TRBJ1-4, with 7 bases lining up with TRBD1. J was trimmed by 6 bases and V by 6 bases; bases with no gene match: 4. CDR3 length: 13 residues. The CDR3 here is CASRLQGYEKLFF. The CDR3 DNA reads TGTGCCAGCAGGCTACAGGGGTATGAAAAACTGTTTTTT.

This clonotype was counted a few times. J is TRBJ2-3 and V is TRBV29-1; 7 bases agree with TRBD2. This CDR3 region has 12 residues. Germline-derived CDR1 and CDR2 are SQVTM and ANQGSEA. V lost 8 bases to trimming and J lost 3 bases; unmatched junction nucleotides: 5. This CDR3 reads CSCREVTDTQYF. The DNA of the CDR3 is TGCAGCTGCCGGGAGGTAACAGATACGCAGTATTTT.

The V gene is TRBV20-1, the J gene TRBJ2-5; D is possibly TRBD1 or TRBD2 (5 bases each). The germline V gene encodes CDR1 DFQATT and CDR2 SNEGSKA (reference sequence). The CDR3 has 12 residues. CDR3 in amino acids: CSFGDHQETQYF. DNA for the CDR3: TGCAGCTTCGGGGACCATCAAGAGACCCAGTACTTC.

The V gene is TRBV14, the J gene TRBJ2-5; D is undetermined. Trimming removed 1 base at V and 2 bases at J, with 11 bases between. In germline, CDR1 is SGHDN, CDR2 FVKESK. This CDR3 region has 15 residues. The CDR3 DNA is TGTGCCAGCAGCCAAGGCGTTTCTGGGCAAGAGACCCAGTACTTC. It translates to CASSQGVSGQETQYF.

This sequence joins TRBV7-3 and TRBJ2-2, with 7 nucleotides matching TRBD2. Germline CDR1 and CDR2: SGHTA and FQGTGA. CDR3 length equals 13 residues. With 5 bases clipped from V and 6 bases from J, the junction kept 3 bases outside the gene matches. This CDR3 reads CASSPTSPGELFF. The CDR3 nucleotides are TGTGCCAGCAGCCCGACTAGCCCCGGGGAGCTGTTTTTT.

The chain has TRBV18 and TRBJ1-3; 9 bases fit TRBD1. This CDR3 is 17 amino acids long. In germline, CDR1 is KGHSH, CDR2 LQKENI. The J segment lost 2 bases and the V segment lost 1 base, leaving 6 bases of the junction unmatched. The CDR3 DNA sequence: TGTGCCAGCTCACCACAGTACGGACAGGGGACTGGAAACACCATATATTTT. Encoded protein: CASSPQYGQGTGNTIYF.

The chain links TRBV10-3 to TRBJ2-5; the D gene could be TRBD1 or TRBD2 (6 bases each). This CDR3 is built from 15 residues. Germline CDR1 is ENHRY and CDR2 is SYGVKD. V was clipped by 7 bases and J by 6 bases, with 21 bases between them. The CDR3 coding sequence is TGTGCCATCACTGAAGCCCGGGGGCCTAGGAAGACCCAGTACTTC. The encoded protein is CAITEARGPRKTQYF.

The V call is TRBV7-6, the J call TRBJ2-1; no clear D gene. Germline V gene lookup returns CDR1 SGHVS and CDR2 FNYEAQ. The CDR3 is made up of 15 amino acids. The germline V and J ends were trimmed by 5 bases and 7 bases, with 18 bases remaining between them. The CDR3 region is CASSASPNLGNEQFF. Here the CDR3 DNA reads TGTGCCAGCAGCGCAAGCCCAAACCTGGGGAATGAGCAGTTCTTC.